Sequencing of this T cell receptor (beta chain) was carried out in a study of identical twins. The CDR3 has 19 amino acids. TCRdb called the 5' RACE reads again in MiXCR, with one record for every CDR3 protein. The table includes around 250,000 distinct CDR3 sequences, about 8% detected once. Note on this clonotype: At one of its ends the junction is not consistent with the germline gene, which may arise from a read error.

The sample was also reused in another study, on yellow fever vaccine responses in identical twins.

The chain recombines TRBV12-3 or TRBV12-4 with TRBJ2-2; the match to TRBD2 covers 11 bases. The sample comprised CD8+ T cells sorted from blood. The TCR sequence derives from a woman between 18 and 29 years old in good health. The CDR3 loop reads CTSSLPSTTSGRDTGELFF. The DNA for the CDR3 is TGTACCAGCAGTTTACCTTCTACCACTAGCGGGAGAGACACCGGGGAGCTGTTTTTT.